This T cell receptor beta chain was sequenced during a study of T cell responses to AZD1222 COVID-19 vaccine. Study-wide results and limits: White British people made up most donors, females outnumbered males, and clonal diversity was possibly underestimated.

As regards this clone: Its cognate antigen is unknown.

The CDR3 has 15 amino acids. Trimming left V 6 bases short and J 6 bases short, with 18 bases between. CDR1 is MNHEY and CDR2 is SMNVEV in the germline V gene (reference sequence). This table comes from immunoSEQ multiplex PCR, and its TCRdb copy is limited to in-frame clones, with some not included. Of 95,000 to 150,000 clones detected, approximately 90% appear once; the ten largest clones hold 3.5% to 4.5%. The chain combines TRBV27 with TRBJ1-5, with D possibly matching TRBD1 (6 bases). The material sequenced was peripheral blood, taken on day 0 of AZD1222 vaccination. The origin of this receptor is an adult in good health. The CDR3: CASSRGQSGGQPQHF. The CDR3 DNA follows: TGTGCCAGCAGCCGTGGACAGTCGGGGGGTCAGCCCCAGCATTTT.